This TCR beta chain was obtained from a study of human T cells and chemical hapten exposure. Background on the study: 2% DPC was applied to 2 cm by 2 cm of upper inner arm skin for sensitization. Upper back patch tests used 0.01% DPC, scored after 6 days.

In this sample, this clonotype turned up many times. No antigen is known for it. General observations from the study: Counts of TCRs above 1 in 1000 frequency stayed unchanged with DPC sensitization.

This sample's time point: patch test 3, about 24 weeks after DPC sensitization. The treatment: therapeutic diphenylcyclopropenone sensitization with weekly scalp DPC. The germline V gene encodes CDR1 DFQATT and CDR2 SNEGSKA (reference sequence). V gave up 3 bases and J gave up 3 bases; unmatched junction bases: 2. This CDR3 contains 13 residues. The library tagged each cDNA molecule with unique molecular identifiers. TCRdb reprocessed the RACE reads with MiXCR, giving one entry per CDR3 protein. The top ten clones hold 0.85% to 1.2% of a sample with roughly 90,000 distinct CDR3 sequences, roughly 10% of them seen once.

This TCR derives from a woman aged 25 to 39 with alopecia areata. Some clones in this sample may be carry-over from other donors' samples. This sequence joins TRBV20-1 and TRBJ2-7, with TRBD1 matching 10 bases. Source: whole blood, taken in connection with sensitization to the hapten diphenylcyclopropenone (DPC). DNA for the CDR3: TGCAGTGCTAGCAGGACAGGGGGCTACGAGCAGTACTTC. Protein sequence: CSASRTGGYEQYF.